This entry lists 30 T cell receptor beta chains sequenced from one sample in a study of patients and donors after allogeneic stem cell transplantation. TCRdb redid the calling of the RT-PCR reads with MiXCR, one entry per CDR3 protein. The data contain 390,000 or so distinct CDR3 sequences, more than 15% of them seen just once; the ten biggest clones take up 6.5% to 7.5%. Sequencing was done on a sample of blood, either unsorted or a sorted T cell fraction (not recorded which). These receptors all stem from a human donor who was either an allogeneic HSCT recipient or a stem cell or donor lymphocyte infusion donor (not recorded which). It is not recorded whose cells these are; they may come from a transplant donor.

V is TRBV4-3 and J is TRBJ2-1; D remains unclear. Trimming took 2 bases from V and 2 from J, leaving 10 bases between them. The CDR3 has 15 residues. Germline V gives CDR1 LGHNA, CDR2 YSLEER. The CDR3 loop is CASSQRYKAYNEQFF. DNA of the CDR3: TGCGCCAGCAGCCAAAGGTATAAGGCCTACAATGAGCAGTTCTTC.

This clonotype has just a few counts. This chain links TRBV6-5 with TRBJ1-1, with 10 bases lining up with TRBD1. Germline V lookup: CDR1 MNHEY, CDR2 SVGAGI. The CDR3 covers 17 residues. The V and J ends lost 3 bases and 5 bases, in that order; junction bases with no gene match: 12. The CDR3: CASSYYLSRDRGTEAFF. The CDR3, as DNA: TGTGCCAGCAGTTATTATCTATCCCGGGACAGGGGTACTGAAGCTTTCTTT.

The chain links TRBV13 to TRBJ2-3; 10 bases agree with TRBD2. Per the germline V gene, CDR1 is PRHDT and CDR2 is FYEKMQ (reference sequence). There are 16 residues in the CDR3. V gave up 5 bases and J gave up 7 bases; unmatched junction bases: 12. As DNA, the CDR3 is TGTGCCAGCAGCGCCTGGCGCGGGACTAGCGAGTATACGCAGTATTTT. It is translated as CASSAWRGTSEYTQYF.

V usage is TRBV2 and J usage is TRBJ1-1; weak D call: TRBD1 (5 bases). The V gene's germline CDR1 is SNHLY and CDR2 FYNNEI. With 5 bases removed from V and 0 bases from J, the gap between germline ends came to 10 bases. CDR3 length: 14 residues. DNA for the CDR3: TGTGCCAGCAGTAGGACAACCATGAACACTGAAGCTTTCTTT. Amino acids: CASSRTTMNTEAFF.

This clonotype was recorded a few times. The V gene is TRBV4-2, the J gene TRBJ2-7, with 7 nucleotides matching TRBD1. This CDR3 has 15 amino acids. With 4 bases clipped from V and 3 bases from J, the junction kept 9 bases outside the gene matches. CDR1 is LGHNA and CDR2 is YNFKEQ in the germline V gene. The CDR3, as DNA: TGTGCCAGCAGCCGCGAACAGGGGAGTAACTACGAGCAGTACTTC. Translating gives CASSREQGSNYEQYF.

The chain combines TRBV12-5 with TRBJ2-7; TRBD1 matches at 9 bases. The trim removed 3 bases at V and 4 bases at J, leaving 13 bases unmatched. CDR1 LGHNT and CDR2 FRNRAP come from the germline V gene. The CDR3 consists of 17 residues. CDR3 residues: CASGFRPHGTGLYEQYF. The CDR3 DNA is TGTGCTAGTGGTTTCCGGCCCCACGGGACAGGGCTATACGAGCAGTACTTC.

The chain joins TRBV10-3 to TRBJ2-7; 9 nucleotides match TRBD2. There are 14 residues in the CDR3. J was trimmed by 3 bases and V by 2 bases; bases with no gene match: 2. Per the germline V gene, CDR1 is ENHRY and CDR2 is SYGVKD. CDR3 in amino acids: CAISEGTSSYEQYF. The DNA for the CDR3 is TGTGCCATCAGTGAGGGGACTAGCAGCTACGAGCAGTACTTC.

This clonotype occurred a few times. The V gene is TRBV11-3, the J gene TRBJ1-4, with 8 bases fitting TRBD1. The J segment lost 8 bases and the V segment lost 8 bases, leaving 10 bases of the junction unmatched. CDR1 is SGHNT, CDR2 YENEEA, per germline. CDR3 length: 14 residues. The DNA for the CDR3 is TGTGCCAGCGGGACGACAGGGGAGACCGAAAAACTGTTTTTT. This encodes CASGTTGETEKLFF.

The count of this clonotype is one. The chain employs TRBV5-4 and TRBJ1-2; the match to TRBD1 covers 9 bases. V dropped 4 bases and J dropped 5; count of bases not matched to a gene: 6. The CDR3 is 14 amino acids. Germline V gene lookup returns CDR1 SGHNT and CDR2 YYREEE (reference sequence). The CDR3 protein is CASSHPTGGYGYTF. CDR3 sequence (DNA): TGTGCCAGCAGCCATCCGACAGGGGGTTATGGCTACACCTTC.

This clonotype was seen just once. The chain employs TRBV5-1 and TRBJ2-5; TRBD1 aligns across 9 bases. This CDR3 comprises 15 residues. The V segment lost 0 bases and the J segment 5 bases; nucleotides outside the gene matches: 5. CDR1 is SGHRS, CDR2 YFSETQ, per germline. CDR3 sequence: CASSLVQGARETQYF. CDR3 DNA: TGCGCCAGCAGCTTGGTACAGGGGGCGAGGGAGACCCAGTACTTC.

V usage is TRBV12-3 or TRBV12-4 and J usage is TRBJ2-1, with 7 bases lining up with TRBD2. With 3 bases clipped from V and 0 bases from J, the junction kept 11 bases outside the gene matches. The CDR3 totals 18 residues. The CDR3 DNA follows: TGTGCCAGCAGTTTCGATGGGGGAGGGACGAGCTCCTACAATGAGCAGTTCTTC. This sequence encodes CASSFDGGGTSSYNEQFF.

V and J are TRBV12-3 or TRBV12-4 and TRBJ2-7; D possibly uses TRBD1 or TRBD2 (5 bases each). The CDR3 consists of 13 residues. V dropped 5 bases and J dropped 6 bases, with 14 bases sitting between them. CDR3 region: CASSMGRFVEQYF. DNA for the CDR3: TGTGCCAGCAGTATGGGACGATTTGTCGAGCAGTACTTC.

Details on this clonotype: The junction shows a germline mismatch at one end, possibly a read error. The rearrangement uses TRBV25-1 and TRBJ2-3; TRBD2 aligns across 10 bases. This CDR3 contains 19 residues. The germline V gene has CDR1 MGHDK and CDR2 SYGVNS. CDR3 DNA: TGTGCCAGCAGCGAATATAGAACTAGCGGGACGGAATTCACAGATACGCAGTATTTT. Amino acids: CASSEYRTSGTEFTDTQYF.

This chain links TRBV5-1 with TRBJ1-3; no clear D. With 4 bases removed from V and 0 bases from J, the gap between germline ends came to 14 bases. Germline V gene data show CDR1 as SGHRS and CDR2 as YFSETQ. The CDR3 has 16 residues. The CDR3 DNA follows: TGCGCCAGCAGCCCCGCATTCGACACCTCTGGAAACACCATATATTTT. Translating gives CASSPAFDTSGNTIYF.

This clonotype was picked up many times. The chain couples TRBV12-3 or TRBV12-4 to TRBJ2-7; maybe TRBD2 (5 bases). This CDR3 is built from 13 residues. The germline V and J ends were trimmed by 8 bases and 7 bases, with 18 bases remaining between them. The CDR3 region has the DNA TGTGCCAGCCTCGCGAGGACCCCGGGAGAGCAGTACTTC. As protein: CASLARTPGEQYF.

This clonotype appeared a few times. The genes are TRBV15 and TRBJ1-1; no definite D call. The CDR3 is made up of 12 amino acids. Trimming took 8 bases from V and 0 from J, leaving 7 bases between them. Germline V gene lookup returns CDR1 LNHNV and CDR2 YYDKDF (reference sequence). The CDR3 loop reads CATGEVNTEAFF. CDR3 coding DNA: TGTGCCACCGGGGAAGTGAACACTGAAGCTTTCTTT. Complete variable domain (other parts from reference TRBV15 and TRBJ1-1): DAMVIQNPRYQVTQFGKPVTLSCSQTLNHNVMYWYQQKSSQAPKLLFHYYDKDFNNEADTPDNFQSRRPNTSFCFLDIRSPGLGDTAMYLCATGEVNTEAFFGQGTRLTVV.

The chain employs TRBV20-1 and TRBJ2-7; perhaps TRBD1 as D (6 bases). The germline V gene has CDR1 DFQATT and CDR2 SNEGSKA (reference sequence). Between the trimmed V and J ends, which lost 2 bases and 3 bases, there was a span of 14 bases. The CDR3 has 14 amino acids. The CDR3 DNA follows: TGCAGTGCTAGATCCGGGACACTAGGCTACGAGCAGTACTTC. Its protein product is CSARSGTLGYEQYF.

The V gene is TRBV4-1, the J gene TRBJ1-2; D remains unclear. There are 14 residues in the CDR3. Germline CDR1 MGHRA, CDR2 YSYEKL. V lost 0 bases, J lost 8 bases, and 13 bases lay in between. The chain's CDR3 is CASSQDRYREGYTF. CDR3 in DNA: TGCGCCAGCAGCCAAGATCGCTACAGAGAAGGCTACACCTTC.

This clonotype came up a few times. The V call is TRBV5-4, the J call TRBJ1-4; D is undetermined. This CDR3 region has 16 residues. V was clipped by 0 bases and J by 6 bases, with 15 bases between them. The germline CDR1 and CDR2 sequences are SGHNT and YYREEE (reference sequence). CDR3 residues: CASSLGVQVRDEKLFF. The CDR3 region has the DNA TGTGCCAGCAGCTTGGGGGTTCAGGTCCGCGATGAAAAACTGTTTTTT.

The sample holds a few counts of this clonotype. The rearrangement joins TRBV28 to TRBJ1-2; D gene ambiguous. Trimming took 10 bases from V and 2 from J, leaving 11 bases between them. This CDR3 has 12 residues. Per germline, CDR1 MDHEN and CDR2 SYDVKM. The DNA of the CDR3 is TGTGCCACCACGGACGGAAACTATGGCTACACCTTC. Translation gives CATTDGNYGYTF.

The V and J genes are TRBV20-1 and TRBJ2-1, with TRBD2 identical over 8 bases. This CDR3 has 15 residues. Germline-derived CDR1 and CDR2 are DFQATT and SNEGSKA (reference sequence). V lost 6 bases to trimming and J lost 0 bases; unmatched junction nucleotides: 7. The CDR3 reads CSARSGGSSYNEQFF. As DNA, the CDR3 is TGCAGTGCCAGATCGGGGGGGAGCTCCTACAATGAGCAGTTCTTC.

This clonotype was recorded many times. The V and J genes are TRBV12-3 or TRBV12-4 and TRBJ2-3; TRBD1 agrees at 11 bases. The CDR3 runs to 17 residues. V dropped 7 bases and J dropped 5; count of bases not matched to a gene: 14. The CDR3 DNA reads as TGTGCCAGCACTACCGGCCGGACAGGGGGCGAAGGAGATACGCAGTATTTT. It codes for CASTTGRTGGEGDTQYF.

The chain carries TRBV24-1 and TRBJ2-2; 7 bases match TRBD1. The CDR3 sequence is 16 residues long. V lost 0 bases, J lost 1 base, and 1 base stayed unmatched. The V gene's germline CDR1 is KGHDR and CDR2 SFDVKD. The CDR3 region is CATSDLGQVNTGELFF. CDR3 in DNA: TGTGCCACCAGTGATTTGGGACAGGTGAACACCGGGGAGCTGTTTTTT.

This clonotype came up a few times. V usage is TRBV20-1 and J usage is TRBJ2-7; 11 nucleotides agree with TRBD2. The CDR3 loop spans 15 amino acids. V lost 4 bases and J lost 1; bases outside the gene matches: 6. Germline V gives CDR1 DFQATT, CDR2 SNEGSKA (reference sequence). CDR3 sequence (DNA): TGCAGTGCTACTCCGGTAGCGGGAGGGTCCTACGAGCAGTACTTC. Translated: CSATPVAGGSYEQYF.

The sample holds many counts of this clonotype. The rearrangement joins TRBV24-1 to TRBJ2-2; the match to TRBD1 covers 8 bases. CDR3 size: 15 residues. The germline gives CDR1 KGHDR, CDR2 SFDVKD. J was trimmed by 2 bases and V by 10 bases; bases with no gene match: 8. The DNA of the CDR3 is TGTGCCACTCAGGGGGCTGGAACAAACACCGGGGAGCTGTTTTTT. Translating it yields CATQGAGTNTGELFF.

The rearrangement uses TRBV5-4 and TRBJ1-4; 10 positions match TRBD1. Trimming removed 2 bases from V and 10 bases from J; junction bases left unmatched: 5. The CDR3 consists of 14 residues. From germline, CDR1 is SGHNT and CDR2 YYREEE (reference sequence). The CDR3 coding sequence is TGTGCCAGCAGCTTAGAAAGGGACAGGGGAAAACTGTTTTTT. Translating it yields CASSLERDRGKLFF.

The chain links TRBV20-1 to TRBJ2-3; TRBD2 matches at 10 bases. V shed 5 bases and J 4 bases; nucleotides not matched to a gene: 6. CDR1 DFQATT and CDR2 SNEGSKA come from the germline V gene (reference sequence). The CDR3 sequence is 14 residues long. The CDR3 region is CSASSGGSADTQYF. The CDR3 bases are TGCAGTGCTTCTAGCGGGGGTTCCGCAGATACGCAGTATTTT.

This clonotype came up many times. The CDR3 DNA sequence: TGTGCCAGCAGCCGTAGCGGTCTCTCCTACGAGCAGTACTTC. Amino acid sequence: CASSRSGLSYEQYF. J is TRBJ2-7 and V is TRBV12-3 or TRBV12-4; TRBD2 is a possible D gene (6 bases). The CDR3 totals 14 residues. The V end was cut by 6 bases, the J end by 0 bases, with 12 bases between.

This clonotype has a handful of counts. The gene calls are TRBV11-2 and TRBJ2-6; 7 bases align to TRBD1. The V segment lost 5 bases and the J segment 0 bases; nucleotides outside the gene matches: 13. The CDR3 runs to 19 residues. The germline V gene has CDR1 SGHAT and CDR2 FQNNGV. The DNA of the CDR3 is TGTGCCAGCAGCAACCGACAGGGATGGAGTCTCTCTGGGGCCAACGTCCTGACTTTC. It specifies CASSNRQGWSLSGANVLTF.

This clonotype was counted between two and nine times. The chain employs TRBV20-1 and TRBJ1-2; possibly TRBD1 for D (5 bases). With 3 bases removed from V and 1 base from J, the gap between germline ends came to 12 bases. CDR1 is DFQATT and CDR2 is SNEGSKA in the germline V gene (reference sequence). The CDR3 is 14 amino acids. The CDR3 spells CSASRQTDNYGYTF. The DNA of the CDR3 is TGCAGTGCTAGCAGACAGACAGATAACTATGGCTACACCTTC.